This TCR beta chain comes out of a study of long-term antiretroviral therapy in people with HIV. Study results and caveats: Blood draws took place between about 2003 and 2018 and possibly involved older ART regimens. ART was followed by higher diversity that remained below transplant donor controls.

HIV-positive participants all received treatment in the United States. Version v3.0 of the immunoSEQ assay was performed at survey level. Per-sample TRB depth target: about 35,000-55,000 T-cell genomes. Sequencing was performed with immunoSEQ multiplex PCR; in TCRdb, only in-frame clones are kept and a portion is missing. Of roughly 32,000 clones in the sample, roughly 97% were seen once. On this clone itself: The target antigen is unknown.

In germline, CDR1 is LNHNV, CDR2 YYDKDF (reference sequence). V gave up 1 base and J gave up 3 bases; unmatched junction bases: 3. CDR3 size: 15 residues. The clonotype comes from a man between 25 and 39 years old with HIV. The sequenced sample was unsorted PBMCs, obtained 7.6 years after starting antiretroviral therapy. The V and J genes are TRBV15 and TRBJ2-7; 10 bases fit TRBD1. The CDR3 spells CATSRAGQGFYEQYF. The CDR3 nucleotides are TGTGCCACCAGCAGAGCGGGACAGGGGTTCTACGAGCAGTACTTC.